The present entry profiles one TCR beta chain with its context. The trim removed 0 bases at V and 2 bases at J, leaving 6 bases unmatched. The CDR3 runs 16 residues. Germline CDR1 SGHRS, CDR2 YFSETQ. Amplification used 60 Vbeta primers and 13 Jbeta primers. Study processing details: Later analysis identified roughly 82 million unique TCR beta chains, approximately 11 million shared. Libraries were prepared by immunoSEQ multiplex PCR; TCRdb keeps only in-frame clonotypes and omits some of them. V, J and clone size reflect that table, while D and trimming were determined from the DNA. This sample yields 100,000 to 150,000 clones, of which 75% to 90% are seen a single time; around 20% belongs to the top ten. The data derive from a study of cytomegalovirus exposure and HLA in healthy donors.

The sequence was collected from a man between 18 and 35 years old in good health and CMV-seropositive. V and J are TRBV5-1 and TRBJ2-5, with 8 bases identical to TRBD2. The sequenced material came from PBMCs. The CDR3 spells CASSLGWRGDQETQYF. For the CDR3, the DNA is TGCGCCAGCAGCTTGGGTTGGCGGGGGGATCAAGAGACCCAGTACTTC.